This T cell receptor beta chain was recorded in a study of patients and donors after allogeneic stem cell transplantation. Via MiXCR, TCRdb re-called the RT-PCR reads, giving one row per CDR3 protein. The sample lists about 230,000 distinct CDR3 sequences, roughly 14% occurring once. This CDR3 comprises 15 residues. CDR1 and CDR2 (germline): MNHEY, SVGEGT. Trimming cost V 5 bases and J 2 bases; bases outside gene matches: 1. The chain has TRBV6-2 or TRBV6-3 and TRBJ2-1; 12 bases fit TRBD2. The sample comprised blood, either unsorted or a sorted T cell fraction (not recorded which). The origin of this receptor is a human donor who was either an allogeneic HSCT recipient or a stem cell or donor lymphocyte infusion donor (not recorded which). It is not recorded whose cells these are; they may come from a transplant donor. CDR3 in amino acids: CASSRTSGTYNEQFF. CDR3 sequence (DNA): TGTGCCAGCAGTCGGACTAGCGGGACCTACAATGAGCAGTTCTTC.